These 15 T cell receptor beta chains share one sample of origin, sequenced in a study of blood T cell repertoires in COVID-19. Clones were sequenced by immunoSEQ multiplex PCR, and TCRdb holds only the in-frame ones, with some missing. The table has approximately 72,000 clones, approximately 85% seen once. Sequenced sample: peripheral blood. Receptors originate from a man aged 45 to 65 with acute or convalescent COVID-19.

By sample share, this clone is medium-sized. CDR3 loop: CASSRGSYNEQFF. In DNA form, the CDR3 reads TGTGCCAGCTCAAGGGGCTCCTACAATGAGCAGTTCTTC. The rearrangement uses TRBV18 and TRBJ2-1; tentatively, D is TRBD1 (5 bases). V dropped 5 bases and J dropped 0 bases, with 5 bases sitting between them. Germline V gene data show CDR1 as KGHSH and CDR2 as LQKENI. The CDR3 length is 13 residues.

The chain is built from TRBV28 and TRBJ2-7, with 8 nucleotides matching TRBD1. J was trimmed by 6 bases and V by 4 bases; bases with no gene match: 2. The length of the CDR3 is 12 residues. Germline V gene data show CDR1 as MDHEN and CDR2 as SYDVKM. CDR3 DNA: TGTGCCAGCAGTTCAGGGGGCAGCGAGCAGTACTTC. It translates to CASSSGGSEQYF.

This clone was recorded only once. V and J are TRBV27 and TRBJ2-2, with D possibly TRBD2 on 7 matching bases. The CDR3 covers 16 residues. V lost 6 bases to trimming and J lost 3 bases, with 17 bases between them. The germline V gene encodes CDR1 MNHEY and CDR2 SMNVEV (reference sequence). DNA for the CDR3: TGTGCCAGCAGAATAGATGCGGGGGCGGACACCGGGGAGCTGTTTTTT. Protein: CASRIDAGADTGELFF.

The rearrangement links TRBV4-1 to TRBJ1-1; weak D call: TRBD1 (6 bases). Germline loops: CDR1 MGHRA, CDR2 YSYEKL. The CDR3 spans 16 residues. V dropped 2 bases and J dropped 5 bases, with 18 bases sitting between them. The CDR3 protein is CASSQLPTGVKTEAFF. In DNA form, the CDR3 reads TGCGCCAGCAGCCAACTACCGACAGGCGTTAAAACTGAAGCTTTCTTT.

The chain recombines TRBV3-1 (or the pseudogene TRBV3-2) with TRBJ1-1, with D possibly TRBD1 on 5 matching bases. Per germline, CDR1 LGHDT and CDR2 YNNKEL (reference sequence). The CDR3 has 14 residues. The V gene lost 2 bases and the J gene lost 3 bases, with 10 bases spanning the gap. Here the CDR3 DNA reads TGTGCCAGCAGCCAACGGGGGGGATACACTGAAGCTTTCTTT. Translating it yields CASSQRGGYTEAFF.

V and J are TRBV11-3 and TRBJ2-2; D is possibly TRBD1 (5 bases). The germline CDR1 and CDR2 sequences are SGHNT and YENEEA. Between the trimmed V and J ends, which lost 5 bases and 3 bases, there was a span of 13 bases. The CDR3 contains 15 residues. CDR3 sequence reads: CASSPPGSDTGELFF. CDR3 DNA: TGTGCCAGCAGCCCCCCAGGGTCGGACACCGGGGAGCTGTTTTTT.

V is TRBV19 and J is TRBJ1-1; 7 nucleotides align to TRBD1. The V and J ends lost 4 bases and 3 bases, in that order; junction bases with no gene match: 5. Germline V CDR1 and CDR2: LNHDA, SQIVND (reference sequence). CDR3 length: 14 amino acids. CDR3 sequence reads: CASSSDREDTEAFF. Here the CDR3 DNA reads TGTGCCAGTAGTAGCGACAGGGAGGACACTGAAGCTTTCTTT.

This chain uses TRBV6-2 or TRBV6-3 with TRBJ1-5; TRBD1 might be the D (5 bases). The CDR3 is 16 residues long. V was clipped by 2 bases and J by 3 bases, with 14 bases between them. CDR1 and CDR2 (germline): MNHEY, SVGEGT. The DNA of the CDR3 is TGTGCCAGCAGTTACCCCGTGAAGGGGATCAATCAGCCCCAGCATTTT. The encoded protein is CASSYPVKGINQPQHF.

The gene calls are TRBV2 and TRBJ2-5; D may be TRBD2 (5 bases). The CDR3 loop spans 15 amino acids. Germline V CDR1 and CDR2: SNHLY, FYNNEI. V lost 6 bases to trimming and J lost 0 bases, with 14 bases between them. The CDR3 is CASRGSPGHQETQYF. In DNA, the CDR3 is TGTGCCAGCAGGGGGAGCCCCGGCCACCAAGAGACCCAGTACTTC.

This clone was observed a handful of times. This rearrangement joins TRBV3-1 (or the pseudogene TRBV3-2) to TRBJ1-1; 8 bases are shared with TRBD1. Germline V gene data show CDR1 as LGHDT and CDR2 as YNNKEL (reference sequence). CDR3 length: 15 amino acids. Losses at the gene ends were 3 bases for V and 3 bases for J; bases not matched to a gene: 6. Written as DNA, the CDR3 is TGTGCCAGCAGCCAGCCGACAGGGGAGGACACTGAAGCTTTCTTT. Encoded protein: CASSQPTGEDTEAFF.

This clone showed up just a few times. The chain carries TRBV3-1 (or the pseudogene TRBV3-2) and TRBJ1-1; D unclear. With 3 bases removed from V and 2 bases from J, the gap between germline ends came to 7 bases. CDR1 LGHDT and CDR2 YNNKEL come from the germline V gene (reference sequence). The CDR3 loop spans 13 amino acids. The CDR3 nucleotides are TGTGCCAGCAGCCAGTTTGGCAACACTGAAGCTTTCTTT. Its protein product is CASSQFGNTEAFF.

In this sample, this clone turned up a few times. V is TRBV19 and J is TRBJ1-1; tentatively, D is TRBD1 (6 bases). The CDR3 contains 13 residues. Between the trimmed V and J ends, which lost 6 bases and 1 base, there was a span of 9 bases. Germline V CDR1 and CDR2: LNHDA, SQIVND (reference sequence). In DNA form, the CDR3 reads TGTGCCAGTAGCAGGGGTTGGAACACTGAAGCTTTCTTT. It is translated as CASSRGWNTEAFF.

This chain connects TRBV19 to TRBJ1-2; D is unresolved. Germline-derived CDR1 and CDR2 are LNHDA and SQIVND (reference sequence). This CDR3 comprises 13 residues. V was trimmed by 3 bases and J by 7 bases, leaving 12 bases between them. In nucleotides, the CDR3 is TGTGCCAGTAGTATTTCCGGGGTTCCTGGCTACACCTTC. Amino acid sequence: CASSISGVPGYTF.

The chain links TRBV11-2 to TRBJ2-2; a weak D match, TRBD1 (6 bases). Germline V gene data show CDR1 as SGHAT and CDR2 as FQNNGV. The CDR3 loop spans 14 amino acids. Trimming cost V 5 bases and J 1 base, with 8 bases left between them. The CDR3 loop is CASSQDRNTGELFF. The CDR3, as DNA: TGTGCCAGCAGCCAGGACAGGAACACCGGGGAGCTGTTTTTT.

This clone was seen a single time. The V and J genes are TRBV6-5 and TRBJ1-4; 10 bases fit TRBD1. The CDR3 runs to 14 residues. CDR1 MNHEY and CDR2 SVGAGI come from the germline V gene. V lost 6 bases and J lost 6; bases outside the gene matches: 4. The CDR3 loop reads CASRRGTGDEKLFF. CDR3 bases: TGTGCCAGCAGAAGGGGGACAGGGGATGAAAAACTGTTTTTT.